The clone carrying this T cell receptor (beta chain) occurred many times. What it binds is not known. CDR3-region Arm-PCR and iRepertoire HTBI primers produced the TCR beta libraries. TCRdb analysed the multiplex PCR reads with MiXCR anew, one entry per CDR3 protein. The table includes hundreds of thousands of distinct CDR3 sequences, 13% detected once. The data originate from a study of regulatory T cells in long-lasting Graves disease. Noted time point: newly diagnosed GD, antithyroid drugs for less than 3 months. The TCR library used RNA extracted from PBMCs. Trimming left V 5 bases short and J 5 bases short, with 16 bases between. This CDR3 is built from 13 residues. Germline V gene data show CDR1 as DFQATT and CDR2 as SNEGSKA (reference sequence). Study-wide points: Relative to new patients (roughly 900), persistent patients exhibited greater sharing of public clonotypes (around 3,000).

The same data also went into a second study, on T cells in Graves' hyperthyroidism and ophthalmopathy. This second study notes: Investigators excluded patients with uncontrolled infection, other autoimmune disease, pregnancy or lactation. Classification by a 13 V-J model distinguished ophthalmopathy from stable hyperthyroidism.

The receptor comes from a young man with Graves disease. This specimen consisted of peripheral blood mononuclear cells (PBMCs), obtained at new diagnosis, from a patient treated with antithyroid drugs. The chain uses TRBV20-1 and TRBJ2-7; no clear D. This chain's CDR3 is CSASRWGSHEQYF. CDR3 in DNA: TGCAGTGCTTCTCGGTGGGGATCCCACGAGCAGTACTTC.